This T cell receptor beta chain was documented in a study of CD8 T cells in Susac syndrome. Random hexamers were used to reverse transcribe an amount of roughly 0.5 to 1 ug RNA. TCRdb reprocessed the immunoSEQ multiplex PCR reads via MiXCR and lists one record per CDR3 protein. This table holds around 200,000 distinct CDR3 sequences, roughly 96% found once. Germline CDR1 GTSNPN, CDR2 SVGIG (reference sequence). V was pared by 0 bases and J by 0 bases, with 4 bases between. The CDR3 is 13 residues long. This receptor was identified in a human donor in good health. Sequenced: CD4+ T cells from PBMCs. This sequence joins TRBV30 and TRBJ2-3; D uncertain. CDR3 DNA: TGTGCCTGGAGTGTTTCCAGCACAGATACGCAGTATTTT. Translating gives CAWSVSSTDTQYF.